This T cell receptor beta chain is from a study of blood T cell repertoires in COVID-19. Across the whole study: From T cells, B-cell-depleted T cells, or PBMCs came the material, which was cDNA or gDNA.

Losses at the gene ends were 5 bases for V and 8 bases for J; bases not matched to a gene: 10. The CDR3 covers 15 residues. Looked up from germline, CDR1 is SEHNR and CDR2 is FQNEAQ (reference sequence). Per the study methods: Counts of nucleated cells, estimated from reference gene primer amplification, were obtained. Repertoires were generated with immunoSEQ multiplex PCR, while TCRdb's copy carries only in-frame clones and drops some. That table furnishes V, J and clone size, whereas the DNA furnished D and trimming. The data contain over 250,000 clones, roughly 87% of them singletons. This chain joins TRBV7-9 and TRBJ2-1; TRBD1 matches at 9 bases. The sequenced sample consisted of peripheral blood. The sequence came from a human donor in a cohort sampled during active COVID-19. CDR3 in DNA: TGTGCCAGCAGCCCCCCGGGACAGGGTCTTGATGAGCAGTTCTTC. This sequence encodes CASSPPGQGLDEQFF.